Below are 9 T cell receptor beta chains sequenced from a single sample in a study of blood T cell repertoires in COVID-19. Clones were read by immunoSEQ multiplex PCR, and TCRdb kept only the in-frame ones, dropping some. The sample consists of about 400,000 clones, approximately 86% of them appearing once. Sequences were obtained from PBMCs or T cells enriched from blood (not recorded which). All receptors come from a woman aged 40 to 55 with acute COVID-19.

The chain is built from TRBV14 and TRBJ1-2; no reliable D call. Germline V lookup: CDR1 SGHDN, CDR2 FVKESK. V was trimmed by 1 base and J by 2 bases, leaving 11 bases between them. This CDR3 has 15 residues. In DNA form, the CDR3 reads TGTGCCAGCAGCCAAGTCGCGGGGTGGAACTATGGCTACACCTTC. It codes for CASSQVAGWNYGYTF.

This chain connects TRBV18 to TRBJ2-1; 11 positions match TRBD2. The ends lost 5 bases at V and 4 bases at J; junction bases unmatched: 4. Per the germline V gene, CDR1 is KGHSH and CDR2 is LQKENI. This CDR3 has 15 residues. CDR3 amino acids: CASSTSGGYYNEQFF. The CDR3 region has the DNA TGTGCCAGCTCAACTAGCGGGGGTTATTACAATGAGCAGTTCTTC.

The rearrangement uses TRBV29-1 and TRBJ1-2, with 7 bases aligning to TRBD1. The ends lost 6 bases at V and 7 bases at J; junction bases unmatched: 8. The CDR3 loop spans 12 amino acids. Germline V lookup: CDR1 SQVTM, CDR2 ANQGSEA. CDR3 in DNA: TGCAGCGTAGCTAACAGGGGTGGTGGCTACACCTTC. The encoded protein is CSVANRGGGYTF.

The chain links TRBV7-6 to TRBJ1-2, with TRBD1 matching 9 bases. The trim removed 5 bases at V and 2 bases at J, leaving 12 bases unmatched. Germline CDR1 and CDR2: SGHVS and FNYEAQ. The CDR3 length is 17 residues. CDR3 loop: CASSPSLRDRENYGYTF. The CDR3 nucleotides are TGTGCCAGCAGCCCTAGTTTGCGGGACAGGGAGAACTATGGCTACACCTTC.

There are a few counts of this clone. This chain uses TRBV12-3 or TRBV12-4 with TRBJ2-7; D remains unclear. The CDR3 is 11 amino acids. The V end lost 5 bases, the J end lost 2 bases, and 4 bases lay between the germline ends. The CDR3 here is CASSPAYEQYF. The CDR3 DNA reads as TGTGCCAGCAGTCCGGCCTACGAGCAGTACTTC.

The rearrangement uses TRBV19 and TRBJ2-3; D is undetermined. CDR1 and CDR2 from the germline V gene are LNHDA and SQIVND (reference sequence). This CDR3 spans 13 amino acids. V was cut by 5 bases and J by 0 bases, with 6 bases left in between. The CDR3 coding sequence is TGTGCCAGTAGTTCAGATAGCACAGATACGCAGTATTTT. Translation: CASSSDSTDTQYF.

The chain carries TRBV19 and TRBJ2-7; TRBD1 matches at 8 bases. Trimming removed 4 bases from V and 1 base from J; junction bases left unmatched: 9. The CDR3 is 16 residues long. Germline loops: CDR1 LNHDA, CDR2 SQIVND (reference sequence). The CDR3 region is CASSNAGGKSSYEQYF. The CDR3 nucleotides read TGTGCCAGTAGTAATGCAGGGGGCAAATCTTCCTACGAGCAGTACTTC. Full variable domain (rest looked up from reference TRBV19 and TRBJ2-7): DGGITQSPKYLFRKEGQNVTLSCEQNLNHDAMYWYRQDPGQGLRLIYYSQIVNDFQKGDIAEGYSVSREKKESFPLTVTSAQKNPTAFYLCASSNAGGKSSYEQYFGPGTRLTVT.

This CDR3 reads CASSKGRGETQYF. The CDR3 DNA is TGTGCCAGCTCAAAGGGCAGGGGAGAGACCCAGTACTTC. The chain recombines TRBV18 with TRBJ2-5; the D gene is possibly TRBD1 (6 bases). CDR3 size: 13 residues. The V end was cut by 5 bases, the J end by 4 bases, with 11 bases between. CDR1 is KGHSH and CDR2 is LQKENI in the germline V gene.

This chain connects TRBV19 to TRBJ1-1, with D unresolved. Germline lookup yields CDR1 LNHDA and CDR2 SQIVND (reference sequence). This CDR3 contains 13 residues. The V end was cut by 5 bases, the J end by 1 base, with 8 bases between. The CDR3 region is CASSGTANTEAFF. DNA of the CDR3: TGTGCCAGTAGTGGTACAGCGAACACTGAAGCTTTCTTT.